The 30 T cell receptor beta chains in this list originate from one sample, sequenced in a study of blood T cell repertoires in COVID-19. TCRdb keeps only in-frame clones here, not all; method: immunoSEQ multiplex PCR. Among about 92,000 clones, around 85% were seen once, and the ten largest hold 38%. The sequenced material came from peripheral blood. These receptors all come from a man older than 75 with acute or convalescent COVID-19.

This clone was seen a single time. The chain employs TRBV3-1 (or the pseudogene TRBV3-2) and TRBJ1-1; D is unresolved. The V gene's germline CDR1 is LGHDT and CDR2 YNNKEL (reference sequence). V was shortened by 4 bases and J by 0 bases, with 12 bases between the two germline ends. CDR3 length: 15 amino acids. CDR3 sequence (DNA): TGTGCCAGCAGCCCCCCGACCAGGTTGAACACTGAAGCTTTCTTT. Protein sequence: CASSPPTRLNTEAFF.

This clone was detected once. The gene calls are TRBV11-3 and TRBJ2-5; 7 bases agree with TRBD1. The V gene end was trimmed by 2 bases and the J gene end by 5 bases; junction bases not matched to a gene: 2. This CDR3 has 13 amino acids. The germline CDR1 and CDR2 sequences are SGHNT and YENEEA. The CDR3 DNA sequence: TGTGCCAGCAGCTTAAGACAGGGTGAGACCCAGTACTTC. Translated: CASSLRQGETQYF.

V gene TRBV11-2 combines with J gene TRBJ2-3, with TRBD2 matching 15 bases. Per germline, CDR1 SGHAT and CDR2 FQNNGV. The CDR3 is 17 amino acids. Losses at the gene ends were 3 bases for V and 5 bases for J; bases not matched to a gene: 6. CDR3 region: CASSFRGLAGGGDTQYF. CDR3 DNA sequence: TGTGCCAGCAGCTTCCGTGGACTAGCGGGAGGGGGAGATACGCAGTATTTT. The full variable domain, completed using reference TRBV11-2 and TRBJ2-3, is EAGVAQSPRYKIIEKRQSVAFWCNPISGHATLYWYQQILGQGPKLLIQFQNNGVVDDSQLPKDRFSAERLKGVDSTLKIQPAKLEDSAVYLCASSFRGLAGGGDTQYFGPGTRLTVL.

This clone is a singleton in its sample. V and J are TRBV5-1 and TRBJ2-6; no firm D call. V gave up 5 bases and J gave up 2 bases, with 5 bases separating them. Germline assignment: CDR1 SGHRS and CDR2 YFSETQ. This CDR3 spans 13 amino acids. In nucleotides, the CDR3 is TGCGCCAGCAGTTCCGCTGGGGCCAACGTCCTGACTTTC. It encodes CASSSAGANVLTF.

The chain links TRBV20-1 to TRBJ1-1, with TRBD1 as a possible D gene (5 bases). The CDR3 sequence is 14 residues long. Germline V gives CDR1 DFQATT, CDR2 SNEGSKA (reference sequence). Trimming took 3 bases from V and 1 from J, leaving 12 bases between them. The CDR3 sequence is CSASGGVTNTEAFF. CDR3 in DNA: TGCAGTGCTAGTGGGGGGGTTACGAACACTGAAGCTTTCTTT.

This chain uses TRBV27 with TRBJ1-5; D unclear. V was clipped by 2 bases and J by 4 bases, with 9 bases between them. The CDR3 totals 14 residues. The germline V gene has CDR1 MNHEY and CDR2 SMNVEV (reference sequence). CDR3 bases: TGTGCCAGCAGTTTAGACGGGATAAATCAGCCCCAGCATTTT. Translation: CASSLDGINQPQHF.

This clone was seen a handful of times. The chain carries TRBV5-1 and TRBJ2-5; 12 bases line up with TRBD1. Per the germline V gene, CDR1 is SGHRS and CDR2 is YFSETQ. Trimming at V came to 5 bases and at J to 5 bases, leaving 13 bases not matched to a gene. The CDR3 sequence is 17 residues long. The CDR3 region has the DNA TGCGCCAGCAGTCTATCCGGGACAGGGGGCATAGTGGAGACCCAGTACTTC. Translation: CASSLSGTGGIVETQYF.

This sequence joins TRBV6-2 or TRBV6-3 and TRBJ2-7, with D tentatively TRBD2 (6 bases). Germline V gene data show CDR1 as MNHEY and CDR2 as SVGEGT. The CDR3 is 14 residues long. The germline V and J ends were trimmed by 4 bases and 6 bases, with 16 bases remaining between them. CDR3 protein: CASSSRTIPSEQYF. For the CDR3, the DNA is TGTGCCAGCAGTTCGAGGACTATACCCTCCGAGCAGTACTTC.

The chain is built from TRBV29-1 and TRBJ2-7; the D is unclear. This CDR3 region has 12 residues. Trimming took 0 bases from V and 11 from J, leaving 14 bases between them. Germline V gene data show CDR1 as SQVTM and CDR2 as ANQGSEA. In DNA, the CDR3 is TGCAGCGTTGAAGATGCTAGGAAGGTGGAGTACTTC. This codes for CSVEDARKVEYF.

This sequence joins TRBV27 and TRBJ2-5, with 10 bases aligning to TRBD1. CDR3 length: 16 amino acids. The germline V gene has CDR1 MNHEY and CDR2 SMNVEV (reference sequence). Germline trimming cut 2 bases from V and 5 bases from J; bases unmatched to any gene: 8. As DNA, the CDR3 is TGTGCCAGCAGTTTACGGGGGGACAGGGGCCGGGAGACCCAGTACTTC. Its protein is CASSLRGDRGRETQYF.

The chain combines TRBV3-1 (or the pseudogene TRBV3-2) with TRBJ2-3, with TRBD2 matching 12 bases. This CDR3 has 19 amino acids. CDR1 is LGHDT and CDR2 is YNNKEL in the germline V gene (reference sequence). V lost 0 bases to trimming and J lost 1 base; unmatched junction nucleotides: 8. The CDR3 bases are TGTGCCAGCAGCCAAGAACGTCTAGCGGGAGGGAGGGGCACAGATACGCAGTATTTT. This codes for CASSQERLAGGRGTDTQYF.

This clone came up once. DNA for the CDR3: TGCGCCAGCAGCCTTCAAATAGATGAAAAACTGTTTTTT. This translates into CASSLQIDEKLFF. V and J are TRBV5-1 and TRBJ1-4; the D is unclear. Per germline, CDR1 SGHRS and CDR2 YFSETQ. This CDR3 region has 13 residues. V lost 4 bases, J lost 6 bases, and 10 bases lay in between.

The rearrangement joins TRBV11-3 to TRBJ2-5; tentatively, D is TRBD2 (5 bases). Trimming took off 1 base at V and 5 bases at J, with 11 bases between the two ends. This CDR3 is built from 14 residues. CDR1 and CDR2 from the germline V gene are SGHNT and YENEEA. The CDR3 reads CASSLGRSGETQYF. The CDR3 nucleotides are TGTGCCAGCAGCTTAGGGCGCTCGGGGGAGACCCAGTACTTC.

The CDR3 region has the DNA TGCGCCAGCAGTACAGGGGTGGCTCAGCCCCAGCATTTT. This sequence encodes CASSTGVAQPQHF. The chain employs TRBV10-1 and TRBJ1-5; 7 positions agree with TRBD1. Germline CDR1 and CDR2: WNHNN and SYGVQD (reference sequence). Germline trimming cut 5 bases from V and 6 bases from J; bases unmatched to any gene: 4. The CDR3 length is 13 residues.

The chain recombines TRBV3-1 (or the pseudogene TRBV3-2) with TRBJ2-7; the match to TRBD1 covers 9 bases. J lost 10 bases, V lost 4 bases, and 14 bases had no gene match. CDR3 length: 15 residues. The germline V gene has CDR1 LGHDT and CDR2 YNNKEL (reference sequence). The chain's CDR3 is CASSLGQGQLGEQYF. DNA of the CDR3: TGTGCCAGCAGCCTTGGACAGGGGCAGCTCGGTGAACAGTACTTC.

The genes are TRBV27 and TRBJ2-7, with 8 bases identical to TRBD2. The CDR3 contains 14 residues. CDR1 is MNHEY and CDR2 is SMNVEV in the germline V gene (reference sequence). V trimming: 8 bases; J trimming: 6 bases; junction bases outside the gene matches: 12. The CDR3 sequence is CASRTLRAGGEQYF. The CDR3 DNA reads TGTGCCAGCCGGACCCTGCGGGCGGGGGGCGAGCAGTACTTC.

This rearrangement joins TRBV7-8 to TRBJ2-2; 13 bases agree with TRBD2. The CDR3 is 17 amino acids. CDR1 and CDR2 (germline): SGHVS, FQNEAQ. Trimming took 6 bases from V and 9 from J; bases not matched to a gene: 13. The CDR3 DNA follows: TGTGCCAGCAGGGCCGGACTAGCGGGGGTCGGGAATCGGGAGCTGTTTTTT. This encodes CASRAGLAGVGNRELFF.

The rearrangement joins TRBV5-1 to TRBJ2-3; possibly TRBD1 for D (5 bases). The CDR3 spans 15 residues. Germline V gene lookup returns CDR1 SGHRS and CDR2 YFSETQ. Trimming left V 8 bases short and J 2 bases short, with 18 bases between. CDR3 sequence (DNA): TGCGCCAGTTCCATTATAGGGGCTAACACAGATACGCAGTATTTT. Translation: CASSIIGANTDTQYF. The full variable domain, completed using reference TRBV5-1 and TRBJ2-3, is KAGVTQTPRYLIKTRGQQVTLSCSPISGHRSVSWYQQTPGQGLQFLFEYFSETQRNKGNFPGRFSGRQFSNSRSEMNVSTLELGDSALYLCASSIIGANTDTQYFGPGTRLTVL.

This chain links TRBV6-5 with TRBJ2-5; tentative D call: TRBD2 (7 bases). Deletions cut 0 bases from V and 4 bases from J, with 12 bases between. CDR1 is MNHEY, CDR2 SVGAGI, per germline. This CDR3 spans 15 amino acids. This chain's CDR3 is CASSYSGGGGETQYF. The DNA for the CDR3 is TGTGCCAGCAGTTACTCGGGGGGAGGGGGAGAGACCCAGTACTTC.

This rearrangement joins TRBV5-6 to TRBJ1-4, with TRBD1 matching 8 bases. The V gene end was trimmed by 2 bases and the J gene end by 7 bases; junction bases not matched to a gene: 4. The germline gives CDR1 SGHDT, CDR2 YYEEEE. The CDR3 has 14 amino acids. In DNA, the CDR3 is TGTGCCAGCAGCTTCCGGGACAGGTTTGAAAAACTGTTTTTT. It encodes CASSFRDRFEKLFF.

The chain employs TRBV4-1 and TRBJ2-6, with a weak D call TRBD2 (5 bases). Germline lookup yields CDR1 MGHRA and CDR2 YSYEKL. This CDR3 region has 17 residues. Trimming took off 0 bases at V and 1 base at J, with 10 bases between the two ends. Here the CDR3 reads CASSQEWTGSGANVLTF. CDR3 DNA sequence: TGCGCCAGCAGCCAAGAATGGACGGGGTCTGGGGCCAACGTCCTGACTTTC.

The table lists this clone with a count of one. The V call is TRBV18, the J call TRBJ2-4, with a weak D call TRBD2 (6 bases). The CDR3 loop spans 15 amino acids. Germline lookup yields CDR1 KGHSH and CDR2 LQKENI. Trimming stripped 5 bases from V and 3 bases from J, with 14 bases between. The CDR3 DNA reads TGTGCCAGCTCAACGGGAGTTTCGGACAAAAACATTCAGTACTTC. This encodes CASSTGVSDKNIQYF.

This chain links TRBV24-1 with TRBJ2-1; 10 nucleotides match TRBD1. V shed 7 bases, J shed 5 bases, and the junction held 7 bases outside the gene matches. Germline V gene sequence: CDR1 KGHDR, CDR2 SFDVKD. This CDR3 is 15 amino acids long. CDR3 in DNA: TGTGCCACCAGCCACGGGACAGGGGCCAACAATGAGCAGTTCTTC. Protein sequence: CATSHGTGANNEQFF.

This rearrangement joins TRBV6-2 or TRBV6-3 to TRBJ1-5; 9 nucleotides agree with TRBD1. The V gene end was trimmed by 6 bases and the J gene end by 6 bases; junction bases not matched to a gene: 3. Germline assignment: CDR1 MNHEY and CDR2 SVGEGT. The CDR3 has 13 amino acids. The CDR3 spells CASSRDRAQPQHF. The CDR3 bases are TGTGCCAGCAGCCGGGACAGGGCTCAGCCCCAGCATTTT.

This chain links TRBV6-4 with TRBJ1-2; 9 bases align to TRBD1. Trimming took 7 bases from V and 8 from J; bases not matched to a gene: 11. Germline CDR1 and CDR2: MRHNA and SNTAGT. The CDR3 loop spans 14 amino acids. The CDR3 here is CASICNRGPGGYTF. Here the CDR3 DNA reads TGTGCCAGCATCTGCAACAGGGGGCCGGGCGGCTACACCTTC.

CDR3 sequence (DNA): TGTGCCAGCAGCAAAGCGTTGGGACAGGGGGATAAACTGTTTTTT. Residues: CASSKALGQGDKLFF. The genes are TRBV21-1 and TRBJ1-4; TRBD1, the D gene given by the table, was not confirmed from the DNA. TRBV21-1 is classified as a pseudogene. The CDR3 runs to 15 residues.

The rearrangement uses TRBV6-5 and TRBJ2-1; possibly TRBD2 for D (6 bases). The CDR3 has 13 amino acids. Per the germline V gene, CDR1 is MNHEY and CDR2 is SVGAGI. The germline V and J ends were trimmed by 10 bases and 7 bases, with 17 bases remaining between them. Here the CDR3 DNA reads TGTGCCATCGGGAGAGGTAGCGTGAATGAGCAGTTCTTC. Residues: CAIGRGSVNEQFF.

This sequence joins TRBV5-8 and TRBJ1-2, with a weak D call TRBD1 (5 bases). V was cut by 0 bases and J by 1 base, with 7 bases left in between. The CDR3 sequence is 14 residues long. CDR1 is SGHTS and CDR2 is YDEGEE in the germline V gene. The CDR3 sequence is CASSLAGINYGYTF. CDR3 nucleotides: TGTGCCAGCAGCTTGGCAGGGATTAACTATGGCTACACCTTC.

This chain links TRBV7-2 with TRBJ2-7, with 14 bases lining up with TRBD2. Germline V lookup: CDR1 SGHTA, CDR2 FQGNSA. The CDR3 is 17 amino acids. With 6 bases clipped from V and 3 bases from J, the junction kept 10 bases outside the gene matches. The chain's CDR3 is CASSRGGLAGDFYEQYF. In nucleotides, the CDR3 is TGTGCCAGCAGTAGAGGGGGACTAGCGGGGGACTTCTACGAGCAGTACTTC.

The chain joins TRBV3-1 (or the pseudogene TRBV3-2) to TRBJ2-1, with TRBD2 matching over 10 bases. Germline V gives CDR1 LGHDT, CDR2 YNNKEL (reference sequence). CDR3 length: 14 residues. The V gene end was trimmed by 4 bases and the J gene end by 7 bases; junction bases not matched to a gene: 4. Here the CDR3 reads CASSPTSGRNEQFF. For the CDR3, the DNA is TGTGCCAGCAGCCCGACTAGCGGGCGGAATGAGCAGTTCTTC.